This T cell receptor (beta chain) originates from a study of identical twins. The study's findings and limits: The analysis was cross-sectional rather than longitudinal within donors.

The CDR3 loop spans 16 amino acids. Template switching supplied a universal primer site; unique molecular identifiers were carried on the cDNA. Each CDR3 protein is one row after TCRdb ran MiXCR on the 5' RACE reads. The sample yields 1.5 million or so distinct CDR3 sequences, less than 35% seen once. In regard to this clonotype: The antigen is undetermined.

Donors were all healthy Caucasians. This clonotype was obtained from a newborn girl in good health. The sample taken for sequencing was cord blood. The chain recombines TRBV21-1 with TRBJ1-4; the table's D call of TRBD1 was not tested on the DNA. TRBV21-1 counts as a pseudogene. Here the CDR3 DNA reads TGTGCCAGCAGCAAAGGCAGGGGTGCAACTAATGAAAAACTGTTTTTT. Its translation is CASSKGRGATNEKLFF.